This TCR beta chain comes out of a study of cytomegalovirus exposure and HLA in healthy donors. The PCR contained 60 Vbeta and 13 Jbeta primers. TCRdb's copy holds only in-frame clones and misses some; the assay was immunoSEQ multiplex PCR. The sample holds over 150,000 clones, roughly 80% seen once. This CDR3 comprises 16 residues. Trimming pared 4 bases from V and 7 bases from J, leaving 20 bases between. Germline V gene lookup returns CDR1 SGHTS and CDR2 YDEGEE. In its sample, this clone was seen once. The clonotype was recovered from a man aged 18 to 35 in good health and CMV-seronegative. The gene calls are TRBV5-8 and TRBJ1-4; a possible D gene is TRBD1 (5 bases). What was sequenced was PBMCs. The CDR3 reads CASSARASSPSEKLFF. In nucleotides, the CDR3 is TGTGCCAGCAGCGCCAGGGCGTCCTCTCCGAGTGAAAAACTGTTTTTT.